This T cell receptor beta chain stems from a study of T cell responses to AZD1222 COVID-19 vaccine. Points on this clone: Its antigen is unidentified.

The table came from immunoSEQ multiplex PCR; TCRdb's copy has only in-frame clones and leaves some out. The sample records 180,000 or so clones, around nine tenths being singletons. The ends lost 5 bases at V and 3 bases at J; junction bases unmatched: 5. The germline V gene encodes CDR1 MNHEY and CDR2 SMNVEV (reference sequence). The CDR3 contains 14 residues. Study results and limitations: No repertoire was sampled before or during the peak T cell response, only after it. Of the AZD1222 recipients, only 5 or 6 were seropositive at baseline.

The input for sequencing was peripheral blood, taken 28 days after the second AZD1222 dose. This chain joins TRBV27 and TRBJ2-7; 9 positions agree with TRBD2. The sequence came from an adult who received the AZD1222 COVID-19 vaccine. The CDR3 DNA reads TGTGCCAGCAGTGCGGGAGGGGGCGGCTACGAGCAGTACTTC. As protein: CASSAGGGGYEQYF.